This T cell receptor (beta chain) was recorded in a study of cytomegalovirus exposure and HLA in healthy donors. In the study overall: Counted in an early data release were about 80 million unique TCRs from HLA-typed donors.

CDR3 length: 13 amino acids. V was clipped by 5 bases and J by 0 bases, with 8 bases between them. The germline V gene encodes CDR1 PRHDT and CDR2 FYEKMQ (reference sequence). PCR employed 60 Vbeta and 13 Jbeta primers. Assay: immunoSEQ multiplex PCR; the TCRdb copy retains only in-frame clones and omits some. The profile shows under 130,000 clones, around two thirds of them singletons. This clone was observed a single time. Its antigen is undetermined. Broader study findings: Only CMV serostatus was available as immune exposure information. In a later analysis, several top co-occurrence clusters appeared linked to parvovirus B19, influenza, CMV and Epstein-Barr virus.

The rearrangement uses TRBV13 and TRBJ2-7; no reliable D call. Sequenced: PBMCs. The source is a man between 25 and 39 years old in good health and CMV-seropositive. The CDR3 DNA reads TGTGCCAGCAGCCCAAGGAGCTCCTACGAGCAGTACTTC. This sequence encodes CASSPRSSYEQYF. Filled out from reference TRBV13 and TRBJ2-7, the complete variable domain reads AAGVIQSPRHLIKEKRETATLKCYPIPRHDTVYWYQQGPGQDPQFLISFYEKMQSDKGSIPDRFSAQQFSDYHSELNMSSLELGDSALYFCASSPRSSYEQYFGPGTRLTVT.